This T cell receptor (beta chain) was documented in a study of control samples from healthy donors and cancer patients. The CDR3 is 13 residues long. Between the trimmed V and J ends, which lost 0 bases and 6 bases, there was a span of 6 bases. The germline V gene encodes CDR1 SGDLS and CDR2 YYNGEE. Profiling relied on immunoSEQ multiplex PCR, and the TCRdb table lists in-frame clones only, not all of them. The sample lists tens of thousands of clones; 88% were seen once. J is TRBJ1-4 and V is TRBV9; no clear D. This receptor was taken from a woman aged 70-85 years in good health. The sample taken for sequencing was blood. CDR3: CASSVGQHEKLFF. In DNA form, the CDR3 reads TGTGCCAGCAGCGTAGGCCAGCATGAAAAACTGTTTTTT.